Following are 8 T cell receptor beta chains from one sample sequenced in a study of B cell selection in AIRE deficiency. Sorting defined conventional CD4 T cells as CD4+CD127+. Clones were read by immunoSEQ multiplex PCR, and TCRdb kept only the in-frame ones, dropping some. The sample includes fewer than 25,000 clones, roughly 95% of them seen just once. Sequences were obtained from CD4+CD127+ conventional T cells sorted from PBMCs. The receptors stem from a human donor in good health.

CDR3 sequence: CASSQEPLRMDTEAFF. CDR3 DNA: TGCGCCAGCAGCCAAGAGCCACTGCGGATGGACACTGAAGCTTTCTTT. The chain links TRBV4-1 to TRBJ1-1; no firm D call. With 0 bases removed from V and 3 bases from J, the gap between germline ends came to 14 bases. The CDR3 totals 16 residues. The V gene's germline CDR1 is MGHRA and CDR2 YSYEKL.

The rearrangement links TRBV20-1 to TRBJ2-1; a weak D match, TRBD2 (5 bases). Germline values: CDR1 DFQATT, CDR2 SNEGSKA (reference sequence). V gave up 6 bases and J gave up 7 bases, with 10 bases separating them. This CDR3 is 11 amino acids long. The DNA for the CDR3 is TGCAGTGCCCTCAGCGGAAATGAGCAGTTCTTC. It codes for CSALSGNEQFF.

The rearrangement uses TRBV5-4 and TRBJ2-3; tentative D call: TRBD1 (6 bases). The V end was cut by 4 bases, the J end by 4 bases, with 10 bases between. The CDR3 totals 13 residues. Germline assignment: CDR1 SGHNT and CDR2 YYREEE (reference sequence). This CDR3 is CASSLDRADTQYF. The CDR3 region has the DNA TGTGCCAGCAGCCTGGACAGAGCAGATACGCAGTATTTT.

This clone was counted once. The V call is TRBV5-1, the J call TRBJ1-1; 9 bases align to TRBD1. This CDR3 has 18 residues. The J segment lost 4 bases and the V segment lost 1 base, leaving 14 bases of the junction unmatched. Germline V lookup: CDR1 SGHRS, CDR2 YFSETQ. CDR3 bases: TGCGCCAGCAGCTTGTCCGGGACAGGGCAAGGGCTGAGCACTGAAGCTTTCTTT. Translating it yields CASSLSGTGQGLSTEAFF. Together with reference TRBV5-1 and TRBJ1-1, the CDR3 gives the full variable domain: KAGVTQTPRYLIKTRGQQVTLSCSPISGHRSVSWYQQTPGQGLQFLFEYFSETQRNKGNFPGRFSGRQFSNSRSEMNVSTLELGDSALYLCASSLSGTGQGLSTEAFFGQGTRLTVV.

This clone came up a few times. V gene TRBV6-5 combines with J gene TRBJ2-6, with unresolved D. V was shortened by 1 base and J by 2 bases, with 6 bases between the two germline ends. CDR3 length: 15 amino acids. Per the germline V gene, CDR1 is MNHEY and CDR2 is SVGAGI. In DNA, the CDR3 is TGTGCCAGCAGTTACTTCCTCACTGGGGCCAACGTCCTGACTTTC. It translates to CASSYFLTGANVLTF.

The chain has TRBV2 and TRBJ2-3; 7 nucleotides match TRBD1. The germline CDR1 and CDR2 sequences are SNHLY and FYNNEI. The CDR3 extends over 14 amino acids. Unmatched junction bases numbered 6, after V lost 5 bases and J lost 4 bases. CDR3 nucleotides: TGTGCCAGCAGTTTACAGGGGCACCCAGATACGCAGTATTTT. The encoded protein is CASSLQGHPDTQYF.

The chain couples TRBV11-2 to TRBJ1-2; D perhaps matches TRBD1 (5 bases). Germline CDR1 reads SGHAT; CDR2 reads FQNNGV. This CDR3 region has 13 residues. The V gene lost 0 bases and the J gene lost 4 bases, with 6 bases spanning the gap. CDR3 in amino acids: CASSLDQGYGYTF. The CDR3, as DNA: TGTGCCAGCAGCTTAGATCAGGGCTATGGCTACACCTTC. The whole variable domain, remainder taken from reference TRBV11-2 and TRBJ1-2, is EAGVAQSPRYKIIEKRQSVAFWCNPISGHATLYWYQQILGQGPKLLIQFQNNGVVDDSQLPKDRFSAERLKGVDSTLKIQPAKLEDSAVYLCASSLDQGYGYTFGSGTRLTVV.

The chain combines TRBV7-9 with TRBJ2-7; D is ambiguous. Germline V gene sequence: CDR1 SEHNR, CDR2 FQNEAQ (reference sequence). V lost 6 bases to trimming and J lost 3 bases, with 6 bases between them. The CDR3 consists of 11 residues. The CDR3 sequence: CASSPGYEQYF. The CDR3 region has the DNA TGTGCCAGCAGTCCGGGCTACGAGCAGTACTTC. The variable domain in full, completed from reference TRBV7-9 and TRBJ2-7, reads DTGVSQNPRHKITKRGQNVTFRCDPISEHNRLYWYRQTLGQGPEFLTYFQNEAQLEKSRLLSDRFSAERPKGSFSTLEIQRTEQGDSAMYLCASSPGYEQYFGPGTRLTVT.